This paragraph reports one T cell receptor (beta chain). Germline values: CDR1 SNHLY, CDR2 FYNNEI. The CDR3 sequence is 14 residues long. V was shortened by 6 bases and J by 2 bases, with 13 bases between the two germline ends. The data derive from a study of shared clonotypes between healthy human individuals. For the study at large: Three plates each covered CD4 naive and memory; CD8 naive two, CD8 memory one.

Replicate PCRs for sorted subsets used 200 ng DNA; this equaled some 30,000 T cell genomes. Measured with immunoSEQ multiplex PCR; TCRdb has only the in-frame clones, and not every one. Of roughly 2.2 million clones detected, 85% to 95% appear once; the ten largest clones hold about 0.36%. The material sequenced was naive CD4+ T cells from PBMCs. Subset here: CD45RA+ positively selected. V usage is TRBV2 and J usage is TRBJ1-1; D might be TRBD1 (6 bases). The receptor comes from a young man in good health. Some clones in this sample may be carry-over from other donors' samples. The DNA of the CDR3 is TGTGCCAGCAGCCCGGGACACCGTAACACTGAAGCTTTCTTT. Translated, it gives CASSPGHRNTEAFF.